This TCR beta chain comes out of a study of blood T cell repertoires in COVID-19. There are a few counts of this clone. Data came from immunoSEQ multiplex PCR; TCRdb stores just in-frame clones and leaves some out. In the table there are a few hundred thousand clones, around 90% of which are singletons. The specimen sequenced was peripheral blood. The sequence derives from a woman in her 40s with COVID-19, enrolled during active disease.

The CDR3 nucleotides are TGCGCCAGCAGCCTCCCTCCCCACGAGCAGTACTTC. This sequence encodes CASSLPPHEQYF. The chain has TRBV4-1 and TRBJ2-7, with no clear D. V was clipped by 4 bases and J by 5 bases, with 9 bases between them. This CDR3 has 12 residues. Germline loops: CDR1 MGHRA, CDR2 YSYEKL.